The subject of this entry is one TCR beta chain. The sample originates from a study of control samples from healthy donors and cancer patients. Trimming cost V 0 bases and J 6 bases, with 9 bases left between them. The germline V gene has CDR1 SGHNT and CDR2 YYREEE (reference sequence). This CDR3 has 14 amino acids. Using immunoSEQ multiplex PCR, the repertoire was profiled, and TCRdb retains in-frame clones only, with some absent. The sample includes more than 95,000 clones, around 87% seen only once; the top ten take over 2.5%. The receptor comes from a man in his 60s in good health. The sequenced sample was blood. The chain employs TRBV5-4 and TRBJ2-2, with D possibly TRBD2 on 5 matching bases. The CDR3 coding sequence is TGTGCCAGCAGCTTGGAAGGGCGGGCCGGGGAGCTGTTTTTT. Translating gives CASSLEGRAGELFF.